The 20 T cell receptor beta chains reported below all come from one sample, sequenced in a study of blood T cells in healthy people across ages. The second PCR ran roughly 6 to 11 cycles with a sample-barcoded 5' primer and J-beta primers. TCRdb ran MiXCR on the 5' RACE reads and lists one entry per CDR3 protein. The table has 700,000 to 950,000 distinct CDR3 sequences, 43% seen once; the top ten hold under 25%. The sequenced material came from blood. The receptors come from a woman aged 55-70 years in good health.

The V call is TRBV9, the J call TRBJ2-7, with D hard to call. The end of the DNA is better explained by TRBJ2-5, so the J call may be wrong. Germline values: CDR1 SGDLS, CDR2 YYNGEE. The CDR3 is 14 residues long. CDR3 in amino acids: CASSVGAISETQYF. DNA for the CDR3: TGTGCCAGCAGCGTAGGGGCTATATCCGAGACCCAGTACTTC.

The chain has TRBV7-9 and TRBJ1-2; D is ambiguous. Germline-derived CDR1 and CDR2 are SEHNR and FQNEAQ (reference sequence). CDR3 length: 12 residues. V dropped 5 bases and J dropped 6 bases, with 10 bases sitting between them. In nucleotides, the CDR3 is TGTGCCAGCAGCCCCCCGGAAGATGGCTACACCTTC. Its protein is CASSPPEDGYTF.

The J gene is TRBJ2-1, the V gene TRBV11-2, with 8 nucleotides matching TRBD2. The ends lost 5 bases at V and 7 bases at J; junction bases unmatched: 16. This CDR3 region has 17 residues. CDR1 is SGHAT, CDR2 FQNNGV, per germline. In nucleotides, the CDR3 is TGTGCCAGCAGCGCCCTGTTCCGGGGGGGCCTAGGGAATGAGCAGTTCTTC. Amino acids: CASSALFRGGLGNEQFF.

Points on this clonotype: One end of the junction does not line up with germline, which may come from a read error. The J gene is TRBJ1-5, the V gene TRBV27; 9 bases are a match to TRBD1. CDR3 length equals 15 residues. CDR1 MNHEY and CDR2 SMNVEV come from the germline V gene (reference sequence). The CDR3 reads CASSLSTGGNRPQHF. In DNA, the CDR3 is TGTGCCAGCAGTTTATCGACAGGGGGAAATCGGCCCCAGCATTTT.

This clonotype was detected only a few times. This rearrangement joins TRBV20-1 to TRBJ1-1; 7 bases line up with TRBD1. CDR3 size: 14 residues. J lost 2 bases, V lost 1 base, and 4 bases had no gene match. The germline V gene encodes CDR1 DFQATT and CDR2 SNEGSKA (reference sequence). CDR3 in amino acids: CSARGRGTNTEAFF. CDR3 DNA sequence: TGCAGTGCTAGAGGCAGGGGGACAAACACTGAAGCTTTCTTT.

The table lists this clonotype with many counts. DNA of the CDR3: TGTGCCAGCAGTGAACCCAACACAGATACGCAGTATTTT. Encoded protein: CASSEPNTDTQYF. The rearrangement uses TRBV25-1 and TRBJ2-3; D gene uncertain. Between the trimmed V and J ends, which lost 2 bases and 2 bases, there was a span of 5 bases. This CDR3 has 13 residues. Germline CDR1 and CDR2: MGHDK and SYGVNS.

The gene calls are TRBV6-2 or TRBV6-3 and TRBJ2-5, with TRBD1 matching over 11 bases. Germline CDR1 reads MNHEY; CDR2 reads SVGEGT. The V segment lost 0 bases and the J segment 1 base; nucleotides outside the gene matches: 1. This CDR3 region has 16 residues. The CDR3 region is CASSYSGQGAQETQYF. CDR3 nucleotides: TGTGCCAGCAGTTACTCTGGACAGGGGGCCCAAGAGACCCAGTACTTC.

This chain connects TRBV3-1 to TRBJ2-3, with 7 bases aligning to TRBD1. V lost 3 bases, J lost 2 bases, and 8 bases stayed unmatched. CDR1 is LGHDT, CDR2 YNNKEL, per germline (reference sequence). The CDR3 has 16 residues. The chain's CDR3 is CASSHHRDRLTDTQYF. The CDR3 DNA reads TGTGCCAGCAGCCATCATCGGGACAGACTCACAGATACGCAGTATTTT.

DNA of the CDR3: TGTGCCAGCAGTCCGCACCGGGACAGGGCAACCGGGGAGCTGTTTTTT. Its translation is CASSPHRDRATGELFF. The chain combines TRBV6-5 with TRBJ2-2; 9 bases line up with TRBD1. V trimming: 5 bases; J trimming: 5 bases; junction bases outside the gene matches: 9. This CDR3 region has 16 residues. The germline V gene has CDR1 MNHEY and CDR2 SVGAGI.

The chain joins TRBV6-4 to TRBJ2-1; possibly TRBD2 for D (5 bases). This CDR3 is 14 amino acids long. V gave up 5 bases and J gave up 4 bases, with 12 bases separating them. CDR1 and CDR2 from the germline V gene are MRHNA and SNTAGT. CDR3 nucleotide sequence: TGTGCCAGCAGTAAAAGCGGAGAATACAATGAGCAGTTCTTC. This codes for CASSKSGEYNEQFF.

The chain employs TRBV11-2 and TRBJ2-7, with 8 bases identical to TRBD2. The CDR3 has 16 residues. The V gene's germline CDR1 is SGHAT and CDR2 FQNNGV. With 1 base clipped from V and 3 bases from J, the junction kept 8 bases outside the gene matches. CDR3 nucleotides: TGTGCCAGCAGCTTAGTTGCGGGAGGTCTCGTCTACGAGCAGTACTTC. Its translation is CASSLVAGGLVYEQYF.

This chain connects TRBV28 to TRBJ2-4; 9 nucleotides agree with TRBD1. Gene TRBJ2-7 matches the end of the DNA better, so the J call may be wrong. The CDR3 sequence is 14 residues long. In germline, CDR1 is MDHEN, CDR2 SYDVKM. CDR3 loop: CASTLTGGIYEQYF. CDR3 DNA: TGTGCCAGCACCTTGACAGGGGGGATCTACGAGCAGTACTTC.

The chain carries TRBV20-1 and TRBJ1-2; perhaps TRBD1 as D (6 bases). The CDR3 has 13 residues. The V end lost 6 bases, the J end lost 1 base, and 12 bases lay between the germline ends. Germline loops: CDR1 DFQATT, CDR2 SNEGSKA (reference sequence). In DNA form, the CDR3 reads TGCAGTGCCATCCGGGACAATAACTATGGCTACACCTTC. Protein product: CSAIRDNNYGYTF.

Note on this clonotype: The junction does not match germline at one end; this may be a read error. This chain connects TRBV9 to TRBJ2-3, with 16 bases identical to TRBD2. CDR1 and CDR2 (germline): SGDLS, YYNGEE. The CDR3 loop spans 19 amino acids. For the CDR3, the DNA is TGTGCCAGCAGCGTGTTCGGGACTAGCGGGGGGGCCGGCTCAGATGCGCAGTATTTT. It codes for CASSVFGTSGGAGSDAQYF.

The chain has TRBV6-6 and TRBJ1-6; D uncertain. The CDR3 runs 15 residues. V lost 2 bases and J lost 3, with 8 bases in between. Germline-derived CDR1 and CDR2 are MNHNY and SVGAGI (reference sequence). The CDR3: CASSYGQSYNSPLHF. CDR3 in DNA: TGTGCCAGCAGTTACGGGCAGAGCTATAATTCACCCCTCCACTTT.

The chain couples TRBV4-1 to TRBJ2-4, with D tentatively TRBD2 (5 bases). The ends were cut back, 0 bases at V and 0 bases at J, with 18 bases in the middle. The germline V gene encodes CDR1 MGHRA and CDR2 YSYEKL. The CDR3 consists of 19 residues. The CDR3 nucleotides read TGCGCCAGCAGCCAAGAAGGGTATGAGGGCGAGCTAGCCAAAAACATTCAGTACTTC. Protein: CASSQEGYEGELAKNIQYF.

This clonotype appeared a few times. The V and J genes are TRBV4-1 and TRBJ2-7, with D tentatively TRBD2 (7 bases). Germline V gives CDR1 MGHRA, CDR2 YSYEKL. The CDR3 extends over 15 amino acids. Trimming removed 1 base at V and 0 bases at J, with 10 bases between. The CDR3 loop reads CASSQAGGLSYEQYF. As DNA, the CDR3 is TGCGCCAGCAGCCAAGCCGGGGGGCTCTCCTACGAGCAGTACTTC.

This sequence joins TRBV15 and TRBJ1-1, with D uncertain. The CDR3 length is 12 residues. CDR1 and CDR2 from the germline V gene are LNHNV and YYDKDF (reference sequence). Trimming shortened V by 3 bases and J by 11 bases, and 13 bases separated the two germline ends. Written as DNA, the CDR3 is TGTGCCACCAGCAGCTCTGGACGTCGGGCTTTCTTT. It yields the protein CATSSSGRRAFF.

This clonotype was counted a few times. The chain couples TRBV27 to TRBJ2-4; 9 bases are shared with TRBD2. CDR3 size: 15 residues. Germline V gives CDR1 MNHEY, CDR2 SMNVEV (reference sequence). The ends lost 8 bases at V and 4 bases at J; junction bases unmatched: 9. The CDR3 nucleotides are TGTGCCAGCTCCCTTAGCGGGGGAGGGAAAAACATTCAGTACTTC. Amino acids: CASSLSGGGKNIQYF.

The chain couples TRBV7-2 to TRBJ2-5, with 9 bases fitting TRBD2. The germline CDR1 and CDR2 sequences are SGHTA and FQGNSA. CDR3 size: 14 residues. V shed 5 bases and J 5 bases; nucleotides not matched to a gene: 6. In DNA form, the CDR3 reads TGTGCCAGCAGCCCCAAGCGGGGGGTCGAGACCCAGTACTTC. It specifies CASSPKRGVETQYF.